This entry lists 3 T cell receptor beta chains sequenced from one sample in a study of cytomegalovirus exposure and HLA in healthy donors. The PCR had 60 Vbeta and 13 Jbeta primers. TCRdb's copy holds only in-frame clones and misses some; the assay was immunoSEQ multiplex PCR. There are roughly 130,000 clones in the sample; more than 60% occur only once, and over 2% lies in the top ten. Sequencing input: PBMCs. The source of these receptors is a woman between 40 and 50 years old in good health and CMV-seropositive.

This clone was seen only once. The chain links TRBV5-1 to TRBJ2-5, with D unresolved. The better agreement between TRBJ2-7 and the DNA end casts doubt on the J call. CDR1 and CDR2 from the germline V gene are SGHRS and YFSETQ. The CDR3 is 15 residues long. Written as DNA, the CDR3 is TGCGCCAGCAGCTTGGTTCTGGGCAGCTCCTACGAGCAGTACTTC. This sequence encodes CASSLVLGSSYEQYF.

This chain joins TRBV9 and TRBJ2-2; a possible D gene is TRBD1 (6 bases). V lost 4 bases and J 3 bases, leaving 16 bases between the germline ends. Germline V gives CDR1 SGDLS, CDR2 YYNGEE. CDR3 length equals 16 residues. CDR3: CASSTRKGVDTGELFF. CDR3 DNA: TGTGCCAGCAGCACCCGGAAGGGGGTAGACACCGGGGAGCTGTTTTTT.

This clone has a handful of counts. The chain employs TRBV4-2 and TRBJ1-6; 8 bases agree with TRBD1. This CDR3 is built from 19 residues. The junction had 8 bases not matched to a gene; V was cut back by 1 base and J by 0 bases. CDR1 is LGHNA and CDR2 is YNFKEQ in the germline V gene. CDR3 nucleotides: TGTGCCAGCAGCCAAGCAGGTGGACAGGGAAGCTCCTATAATTCACCCCTCCACTTT. Translating it yields CASSQAGGQGSSYNSPLHF.